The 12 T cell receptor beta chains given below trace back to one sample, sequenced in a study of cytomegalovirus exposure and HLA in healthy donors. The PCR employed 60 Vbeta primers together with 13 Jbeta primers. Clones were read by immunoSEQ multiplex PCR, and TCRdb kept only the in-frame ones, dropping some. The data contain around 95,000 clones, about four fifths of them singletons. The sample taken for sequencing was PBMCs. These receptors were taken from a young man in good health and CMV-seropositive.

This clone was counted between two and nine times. This CDR3 is CAAGRNYYEQYF. CDR3 nucleotides: TGTGCCGCCGGGAGAAACTACTACGAGCAGTACTTC. The gene calls are TRBV30 and TRBJ2-7, with a weak D call TRBD2 (6 bases). The germline gives CDR1 GTSNPN, CDR2 SVGIG (reference sequence). This CDR3 is 12 amino acids long. Trimming removed 8 bases from V and 3 bases from J, with 14 bases in between. Combining the CDR3 with reference TRBV30 and TRBJ2-7 gives the whole variable domain SQTIHQWPATLVQPVGSPLSLECTVEGTSNPNLYWYRQAAGRGLQLLFYSVGIGQISSEVPQNLSASRPQDRQFILSSKKLLLSDSGFYLCAAGRNYYEQYFGPGTRLTVT.

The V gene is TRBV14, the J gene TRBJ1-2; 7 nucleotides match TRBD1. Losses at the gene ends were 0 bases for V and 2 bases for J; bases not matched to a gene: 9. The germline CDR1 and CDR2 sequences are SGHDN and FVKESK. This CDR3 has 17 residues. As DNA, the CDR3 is TGTGCCAGCAGCCAAGAAAGGGCGACAGGGATGAACTATGGCTACACCTTC. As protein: CASSQERATGMNYGYTF. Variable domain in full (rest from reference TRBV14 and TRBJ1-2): EAGVTQFPSHSVIEKGQTVTLRCDPISGHDNLYWYRRVMGKEIKFLLHFVKESKQDESGMPNNRFLAERTGGTYSTLKVQPAELEDSGVYFCASSQERATGMNYGYTFGSGTRLTVV.

CDR3 bases: TGTGCCAGCAGTCTACCGGGACAGATATACGAGCAGTACTTC. Its protein is CASSLPGQIYEQYF. The chain joins TRBV2 to TRBJ2-7, with 7 bases aligning to TRBD1. CDR1 is SNHLY, CDR2 FYNNEI, per germline. The CDR3 contains 14 residues. J was trimmed by 4 bases and V by 5 bases; bases with no gene match: 8.

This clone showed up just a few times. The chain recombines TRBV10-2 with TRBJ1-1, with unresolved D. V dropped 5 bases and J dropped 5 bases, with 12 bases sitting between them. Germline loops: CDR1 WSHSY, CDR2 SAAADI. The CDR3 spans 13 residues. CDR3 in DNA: TGCGCCAGCAGTCTGCCGGGAGGGACTGAAGCTTTCTTT. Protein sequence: CASSLPGGTEAFF.

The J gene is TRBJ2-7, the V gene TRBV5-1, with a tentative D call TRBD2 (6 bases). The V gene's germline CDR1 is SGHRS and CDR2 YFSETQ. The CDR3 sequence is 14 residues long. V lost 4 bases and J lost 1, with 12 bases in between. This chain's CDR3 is CASSPGLQSYEQYF. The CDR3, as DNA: TGCGCCAGCAGCCCGGGACTCCAATCCTACGAGCAGTACTTC.

DNA for the CDR3: TGCGCCAGCAGCCCGGGACAGGGGGTTCACTACGAGCAGTACTTC. This sequence encodes CASSPGQGVHYEQYF. This chain links TRBV10-1 with TRBJ2-7, with 11 bases matching TRBD1. With 6 bases clipped from V and 3 bases from J, the junction kept 7 bases outside the gene matches. Germline assignment: CDR1 WNHNN and CDR2 SYGVQD (reference sequence). The CDR3 loop spans 15 amino acids.

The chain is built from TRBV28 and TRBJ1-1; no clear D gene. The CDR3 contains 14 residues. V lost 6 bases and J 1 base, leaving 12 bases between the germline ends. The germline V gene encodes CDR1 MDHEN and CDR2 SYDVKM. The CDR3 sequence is CASRLGGWNTEAFF. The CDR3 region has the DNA TGTGCCAGCAGGCTGGGAGGGTGGAACACTGAAGCTTTCTTT.

CDR3 bases: TGTGCCGAGAGGGAGAACACTGAAGCTTTCTTT. It translates to CAERENTEAFF. This rearrangement joins TRBV7-2 to TRBJ1-1; D ambiguous. Germline V CDR1 and CDR2: SGHTA, FQGNSA. Trimming removed 11 bases from V and 1 base from J, with 8 bases in between. This CDR3 has 11 amino acids.

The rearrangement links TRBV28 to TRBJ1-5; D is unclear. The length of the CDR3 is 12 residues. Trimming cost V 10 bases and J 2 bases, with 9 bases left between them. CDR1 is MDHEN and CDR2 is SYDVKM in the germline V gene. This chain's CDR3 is CAILEGNQPQHF. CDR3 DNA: TGTGCCATCCTGGAGGGCAATCAGCCCCAGCATTTT.

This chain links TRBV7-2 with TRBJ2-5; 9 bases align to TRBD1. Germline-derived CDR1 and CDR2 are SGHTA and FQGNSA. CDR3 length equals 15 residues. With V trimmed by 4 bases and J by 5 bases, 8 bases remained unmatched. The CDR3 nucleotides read TGTGCCAGCAGCTGGGACAGGGTATCCCCGGAGACCCAGTACTTC. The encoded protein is CASSWDRVSPETQYF.

The CDR3 DNA follows: TGTGCCAGCAGCGTATCCTCGAGCGGGAGGGCTTACAATGAGCAGTTCTTC. Encoded protein: CASSVSSSGRAYNEQFF. V gene TRBV7-2 combines with J gene TRBJ2-1; TRBD2 aligns across 10 bases. Germline loops: CDR1 SGHTA, CDR2 FQGNSA. V was pared by 5 bases and J by 4 bases, with 11 bases of the junction left unmatched. The CDR3 extends over 17 amino acids.

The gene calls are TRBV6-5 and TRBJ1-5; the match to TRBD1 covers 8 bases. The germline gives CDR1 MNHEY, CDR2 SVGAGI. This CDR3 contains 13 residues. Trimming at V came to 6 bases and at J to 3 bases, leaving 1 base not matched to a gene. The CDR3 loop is CASRDRVNQPQHF. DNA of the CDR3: TGTGCCAGCAGGGACAGGGTCAATCAGCCCCAGCATTTT.